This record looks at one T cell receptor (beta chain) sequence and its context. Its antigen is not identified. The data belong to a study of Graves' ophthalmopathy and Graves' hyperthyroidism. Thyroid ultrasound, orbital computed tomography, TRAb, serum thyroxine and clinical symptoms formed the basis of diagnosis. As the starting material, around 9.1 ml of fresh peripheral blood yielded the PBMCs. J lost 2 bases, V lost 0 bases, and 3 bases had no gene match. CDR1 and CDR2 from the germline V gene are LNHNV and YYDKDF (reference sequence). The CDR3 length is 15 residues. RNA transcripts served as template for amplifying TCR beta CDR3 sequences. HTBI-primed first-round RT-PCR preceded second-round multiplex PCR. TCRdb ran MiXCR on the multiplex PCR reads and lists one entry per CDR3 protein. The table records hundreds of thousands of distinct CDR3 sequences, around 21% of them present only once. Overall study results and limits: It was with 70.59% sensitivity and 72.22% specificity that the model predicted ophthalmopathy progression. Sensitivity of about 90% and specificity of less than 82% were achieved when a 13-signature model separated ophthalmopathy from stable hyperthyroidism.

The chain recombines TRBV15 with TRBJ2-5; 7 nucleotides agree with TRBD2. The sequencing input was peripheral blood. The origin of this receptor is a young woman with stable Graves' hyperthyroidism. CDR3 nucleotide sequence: TGTGCCACCAGCAGAGATACGGGGGGTCAAGAGACCCAGTACTTC. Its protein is CATSRDTGGQETQYF.